One and the same sample provided the 19 T cell receptor beta chains below, sequenced in a study of regulatory T cells in long-lasting Graves disease. Arm-PCR of CDR3 regions and iRepertoire HTBI primers were the basis on which TCR beta libraries were built. Each CDR3 protein gets one entry after TCRdb re-called the multiplex PCR reads with MiXCR. The data show under 500,000 distinct CDR3 sequences, with around 17% seen just once and about 10% held by the top ten. This sample's time point: newly diagnosed GD, antithyroid drugs for less than 3 months. PBMCs provided the RNA from which the TCR library was made. The same data also went into a second study, on T cells in Graves' hyperthyroidism and ophthalmopathy.

The sample was peripheral blood mononuclear cells (PBMCs), taken at new diagnosis, from a patient treated with antithyroid drugs. The receptors here all came from a woman aged 25-40 years with Graves disease.

About this clonotype itself: A much larger clone is a single base away; this may be a read error. The chain couples TRBV29-1 to TRBJ2-1; a possible D gene is TRBD2 (5 bases). Between the trimmed V and J ends, which lost 1 base and 2 bases, there was a span of 12 bases. The CDR3 sequence is 15 residues long. Germline assignment: CDR1 SQVTM and CDR2 ANQGSEA. Here the CDR3 reads CSVEGGSNPYNEQFF. CDR3 bases: TGCAGCGTTGAAGGCGGGTCTAACCCCTACAATGAGCAGTTCTTC.

This clonotype occurred many times. The V gene is TRBV18, the J gene TRBJ1-4; D call uncertain. Trimming took 5 bases from V and 3 from J, leaving 16 bases between them. CDR1 KGHSH and CDR2 LQKENI come from the germline V gene. There are 16 residues in the CDR3. CDR3 sequence reads: CASSAVQRLANEKLFF. The CDR3 DNA reads TGTGCCAGCTCAGCTGTACAGAGATTAGCTAATGAAAAACTGTTTTTT.

This clonotype was detected a few times. The chain has TRBV19 and TRBJ1-2, with TRBD1 identical over 8 bases. J was trimmed by 4 bases and V by 11 bases; bases with no gene match: 18. Per the germline V gene, CDR1 is LNHDA and CDR2 is SQIVND (reference sequence). The CDR3 length is 16 residues. Written as DNA, the CDR3 is TGTGCCGCCCGGGACAGGACTCTACTAGGCGGCTATGGCTACACCTTC. This translates into CAARDRTLLGGYGYTF.

This clonotype has ten or more counts. The V call is TRBV5-6, the J call TRBJ2-7, with a weak D call TRBD2 (5 bases). This CDR3 has 14 residues. Germline CDR1 reads SGHDT; CDR2 reads YYEEEE. The V end lost 2 bases, the J end lost 4 bases, and 13 bases lay between the germline ends. The chain's CDR3 is CASSLAEQEYEQYF. The CDR3 nucleotides read TGTGCCAGCAGCTTAGCGGAGCAGGAATACGAGCAGTACTTC. Drawing the rest from reference TRBV5-6 and TRBJ2-7, the complete variable domain is DAGVTQSPTHLIKTRGQQVTLRCSPKSGHDTVSWYQQALGQGPQFIFQYYEEEERQRGNFPDRFSGHQFPNYSSELNVNALLLGDSALYLCASSLAEQEYEQYFGPGTRLTVT.

This clonotype was picked up a small number of times. This chain joins TRBV7-2 and TRBJ2-6; no clear D. The length of the CDR3 is 12 residues. Germline V lookup: CDR1 SGHTA, CDR2 FQGNSA. V was trimmed by 6 bases and J by 6 bases, leaving 6 bases between them. CDR3 region: CASRRLANVLTF. The CDR3 coding sequence is TGTGCCAGCAGACGGTTGGCCAACGTCCTGACTTTC.

Comment on this clonotype: With a far larger clone one base away, a read error is the likely cause. DNA for the CDR3: TGTGCCAGCAGTTACGGGGGGCCCGTGAACACTGAAGCTTTCTTT. Translation gives CASSYGGPVNTEAFF. The J gene is TRBJ1-1, the V gene TRBV6-9; the D gene is possibly TRBD1 (6 bases). Trimming cost V 3 bases and J 0 bases, with 11 bases left between them. This CDR3 contains 15 residues. Germline CDR1 and CDR2: MNHGY and SVAAGI.

The chain uses TRBV4-2 and TRBJ1-2; a weak D match, TRBD1 (6 bases). This CDR3 spans 15 amino acids. CDR1 and CDR2 from the germline V gene are LGHNA and YNFKEQ. Trimming took 0 bases from V and 4 from J, leaving 12 bases between them. The CDR3 spells CASSQDRGSGYGYTF. The CDR3 nucleotides read TGTGCCAGCAGCCAAGACAGGGGAAGCGGCTATGGCTACACCTTC.

In regard to this clonotype: This clone may be a read error of a much larger clone one base away. The chain joins TRBV6-2 or TRBV6-3 to TRBJ2-1, with 7 bases lining up with TRBD1. The CDR3 spans 14 residues. V lost 5 bases to trimming and J lost 3 bases; unmatched junction nucleotides: 4. CDR1 MNHEY and CDR2 SVGEGT come from the germline V gene. The CDR3 spells CASSRRQGYNEQFF. For the CDR3, the DNA is TGTGCCAGCAGTAGGCGACAGGGCTACAATGAGCAGTTCTTC.

V and J are TRBV29-1 and TRBJ2-3, with TRBD2 matching over 9 bases. V was clipped by 5 bases and J by 0 bases; unmatched bases: 6. The CDR3 consists of 15 residues. Germline assignment: CDR1 SQVTM and CDR2 ANQGSEA. The CDR3, as DNA: TGCAGCGTTAGGGCGGGAGGGGTTAGCACAGATACGCAGTATTTT. Encoded protein: CSVRAGGVSTDTQYF.

The chain couples TRBV9 to TRBJ2-3, with no clear D. The CDR3 is 15 residues long. CDR1 and CDR2 from the germline V gene are SGDLS and YYNGEE. Deletions cut 4 bases from V and 1 base from J, with 13 bases between. CDR3 amino acids: CASSPGFGGTDTQYF. As DNA, the CDR3 is TGTGCCAGCAGCCCCGGGTTTGGGGGCACAGATACGCAGTATTTT.

This chain uses TRBV5-5 with TRBJ1-5; TRBD1 agrees at 7 bases. J lost 2 bases, V lost 5 bases, and 7 bases had no gene match. Germline V gene sequence: CDR1 SGHKS, CDR2 YYEKEE (reference sequence). The CDR3 totals 15 residues. CDR3 DNA: TGTGCCAGCAGACGAGACAGGGTTGGCAATCAGCCCCAGCATTTT. It is translated as CASRRDRVGNQPQHF.

This clonotype was detected many times. V gene TRBV10-3 combines with J gene TRBJ1-1, with D possibly matching TRBD1 (5 bases). Looked up from germline, CDR1 is ENHRY and CDR2 is SYGVKD. The CDR3 extends over 13 amino acids. The germline V and J ends were trimmed by 1 base and 6 bases, with 9 bases remaining between them. CDR3: CAISEFGDSEAFF. The CDR3, as DNA: TGTGCCATCAGTGAGTTCGGGGACTCTGAAGCTTTCTTT.

This chain joins TRBV20-1 and TRBJ2-2; 9 nucleotides align to TRBD1. From germline, CDR1 is DFQATT and CDR2 SNEGSKA (reference sequence). The CDR3 totals 16 residues. V lost 2 bases and J lost 7; bases outside the gene matches: 11. The CDR3 sequence: CSARSQTGGSVGELFF. The CDR3 DNA is TGCAGTGCTAGATCTCAGACAGGGGGTAGCGTCGGGGAGCTGTTTTTT.

V and J are TRBV10-2 and TRBJ2-1, with 8 nucleotides matching TRBD2. The germline V gene has CDR1 WSHSY and CDR2 SAAADI. V lost 2 bases to trimming and J lost 2 bases; unmatched junction nucleotides: 5. This CDR3 has 16 residues. In DNA, the CDR3 is TGCGCCAGCAGTGAGACGGGCGGGAGGACCTACAATGAGCAGTTCTTC. Encoded protein: CASSETGGRTYNEQFF.

The rearrangement uses TRBV7-2 and TRBJ2-7, with 10 nucleotides matching TRBD2. Germline lookup yields CDR1 SGHTA and CDR2 FQGNSA. The CDR3 is 15 amino acids. Germline trimming cut 6 bases from V and 7 bases from J; bases unmatched to any gene: 12. DNA for the CDR3: TGTGCCAGCAGGGGTGTACACCTAGCGGGAGAAGAGCAGTACTTC. Translation gives CASRGVHLAGEEQYF.

The chain couples TRBV27 to TRBJ2-1, with a tentative D call TRBD2 (6 bases). The V end lost 5 bases, the J end lost 2 bases, and 10 bases lay between the germline ends. This CDR3 has 14 residues. The germline V gene encodes CDR1 MNHEY and CDR2 SMNVEV (reference sequence). Here the CDR3 DNA reads TGTGCCAGCAGTGTAGCGGAGGCCTACAATGAGCAGTTCTTC. Translation gives CASSVAEAYNEQFF.

This clonotype was recorded at least ten times. The V and J genes are TRBV20-1 and TRBJ2-5, with 12 nucleotides matching TRBD2. The CDR3 spans 14 residues. Germline V gene sequence: CDR1 DFQATT, CDR2 SNEGSKA (reference sequence). The V and J ends lost 5 bases and 6 bases, in that order; junction bases with no gene match: 7. The CDR3 coding sequence is TGCAGTGCTCCCCTGACTAGCGGGAGTAAGACCCAGTACTTC. It translates to CSAPLTSGSKTQYF.

This clonotype showed up many times. The J gene is TRBJ2-5, the V gene TRBV29-1, with D possibly TRBD2 on 5 matching bases. Trimming took 3 bases from V and 13 from J, leaving 18 bases between them. Germline V gene sequence: CDR1 SQVTM, CDR2 ANQGSEA. The CDR3 is made up of 12 amino acids. Here the CDR3 reads CSVDPTGGYTYF. Written as DNA, the CDR3 is TGCAGCGTTGACCCCACCGGCGGGTATACGTACTTC.

Comments on this clonotype: A much larger clone differs from this one at a single base, so this may be a read error. The J gene is TRBJ1-1, the V gene TRBV18, with unresolved D. The CDR3 has 12 residues. CDR1 is KGHSH and CDR2 is LQKENI in the germline V gene. The CDR3 is CASSPENTEASF. The CDR3, as DNA: TGTGCCAGCTCACCTGAGAACACTGAAGCTTCCTTT.